The entry below gives a single T cell receptor beta chain sequence along with its context. This clone occurred a few times. It has no known antigen specificity. Qualities for individual bases were not recorded, and no much larger clone is one base off. To sequence the TCRbeta CDR3 region, genomic DNA was isolated from the sorted cells. The immunoSEQ Assay was used for sequencing of TCRbeta CDR3 regions. In its TCRdb copy, this immuneACCESS table keeps in-frame sequences only and misses some clones. Where compared with another copy, unresolved V genes explain less than half of these, and the others have no known cause. In all, the sample holds 150,000 to 190,000 clones, and 85% to 95% of those were seen once. The top ten clonotypes cover 0.3% to 0.35% of the sample. V trim: 7 bases; J trim: 10 bases; unmatched bases: 6. Per the germline V gene (reference sequence), LNHDA is the CDR1 and SQIVND is the CDR2. From the cysteine up to the phenylalanine, the CDR3 has a length of 12 residues. The CDR3 DNA has 36 bases and is translated from base 1.

This sample was taken from a study of OX40 agonist ivuxolimab in advanced cancers. In terms of the full investigation: Ivuxolimab, which targeted the costimulatory receptor OX40 (CD134), was an agonistic, fully human IgG2 monoclonal antibody. The point of sequencing TCRbeta in the periphery was to test whether ivuxolimab changed TCR sequence diversity and drove clonal T-cell expansion. In the dose-escalation cohort, 82.7% of patients were male, and the mean age was around 60 years, with a range of about 23 to 85. The paper describes the monotherapy dose-escalation part (N = 52 patients) of the phase I trial of ivuxolimab. Prior anti-PD-1, anti-PD-L1 or anti-CTLA-4 therapy was permitted, and approximately 42% of dose-escalation patients had received checkpoint inhibitors. Intravenous ivuxolimab was administered to patients every 2 weeks at six dose levels: 0.01, 0.1, 0.3, 1.5, 3 and 10 mg/kg. Partial responses occurred in three dose-escalation patients, of whom one had hepatocellular carcinoma and two had cutaneous melanoma. Among the roughly 52 dose-escalation patients, around 19 had hepatocellular carcinoma, roughly 15 melanoma, 9 renal cell carcinoma and 9 head and neck cancer. Results and caveats for the whole study, not just this receptor: In partial responders in the 0.1-3.0 mg/kg groups, normalized peripheral clonal expansion was found to be among the lowest, especially among CD8+ T cells. On average, CD8+ T cells showed more expanded clones than CD4+ T cells after ivuxolimab. Antigen specificity was not determined for the clonally expanded peripheral T cells. At doses of 0.1 to 3.0 mg/kg, clonal expansion of both CD4+ and CD8+ blood T cells was observed from baseline to week 6. Low levels of normalized T-cell clonal expansion were also seen in some nonresponding patients.

Patients with a history of autoimmune disease or receiving systemic immunosuppression were excluded from the trial. Peripheral blood for TCR sequencing was collected from all dose cohorts at baseline, on cycle 4 day 1, and on cycle 7 day 1. The samples were drawn from a first-in-human, open-label, multicenter phase I dose-escalation trial of ivuxolimab. Adults with locally advanced or metastatic melanoma, renal cell, hepatocellular, or head and neck squamous cell carcinoma were enrolled in the trial. CD4+ and CD8+ T cells were sorted separately from peripheral blood before TCR sequencing. Here the chain combines TRBV19 and TRBJ1-2; 10 junctional bases match TRBD1. Source: CD4+ or CD8+ T cells sorted from blood, taken in a trial of the OX40 agonist ivuxolimab. This sequence originates from an adult with an advanced solid tumor such as melanoma, head and neck, liver or kidney cancer. The sequence in DNA is TGTGCCAGTAAGCGGACAGGGGGAAACTACACCTTC. It translates to CASKRTGGNYTF.